This T cell receptor (beta chain) was documented in a study of T cell repertoires in cytomegalovirus infection. There are 16 residues in the CDR3. Germline CDR1 and CDR2: SQVTM and ANQGSEA. The V and J ends lost 6 bases and 1 base respectively, with 22 bases between them. A single record per CDR3 protein comes from TCRdb applying MiXCR to the reads. The repertoire holds 310,000 or so distinct CDR3 sequences, about 25% seen once, with over 11% in the top ten. This clonotype came up a few times. The chain recombines TRBV29-1 with TRBJ2-7, with D maybe TRBD2 (6 bases). The specimen sequenced was PBMCs. This clonotype originated in a human donor in good health (CMV status not recorded). Some clones in this sample may be carry-over from other donors' samples. CDR3 in DNA: TGCAGCGTCCGCATTCTCGGGGGATCGGGGTCCTACGAGCAGTACTTC. Residues: CSVRILGGSGSYEQYF.